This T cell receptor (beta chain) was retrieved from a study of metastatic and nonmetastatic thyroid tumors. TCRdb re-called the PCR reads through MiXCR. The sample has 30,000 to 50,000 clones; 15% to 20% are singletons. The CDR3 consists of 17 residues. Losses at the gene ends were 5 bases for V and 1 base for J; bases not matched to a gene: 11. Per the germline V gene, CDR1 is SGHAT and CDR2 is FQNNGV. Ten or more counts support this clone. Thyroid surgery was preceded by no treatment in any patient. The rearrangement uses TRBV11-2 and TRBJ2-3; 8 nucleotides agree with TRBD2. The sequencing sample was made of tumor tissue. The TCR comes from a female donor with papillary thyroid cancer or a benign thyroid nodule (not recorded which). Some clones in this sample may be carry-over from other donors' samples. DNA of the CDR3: TGTGCCAGCAGCCTTTCGGTGGGGCGGGGGGGCACAGATACGCAGTATTTT. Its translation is CASSLSVGRGGTDTQYF.